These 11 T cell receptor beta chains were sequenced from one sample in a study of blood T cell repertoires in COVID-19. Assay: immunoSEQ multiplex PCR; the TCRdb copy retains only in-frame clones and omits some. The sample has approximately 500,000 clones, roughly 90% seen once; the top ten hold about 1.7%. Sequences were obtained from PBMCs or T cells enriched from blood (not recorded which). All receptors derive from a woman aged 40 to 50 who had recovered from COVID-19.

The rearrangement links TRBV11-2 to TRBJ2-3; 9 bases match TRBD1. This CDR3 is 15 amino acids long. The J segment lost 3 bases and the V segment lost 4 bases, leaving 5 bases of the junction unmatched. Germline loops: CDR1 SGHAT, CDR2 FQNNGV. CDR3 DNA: TGTGCCAGCAGCTCCGGGACAGGGCAAACAGATACGCAGTATTTT. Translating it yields CASSSGTGQTDTQYF.

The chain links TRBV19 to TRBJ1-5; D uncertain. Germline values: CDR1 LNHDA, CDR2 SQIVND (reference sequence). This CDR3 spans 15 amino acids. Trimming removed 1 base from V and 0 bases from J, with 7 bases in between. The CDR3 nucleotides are TGTGCCAGTAGTATAGTCCCCCATAGCAATCAGCCCCAGCATTTT. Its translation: CASSIVPHSNQPQHF.

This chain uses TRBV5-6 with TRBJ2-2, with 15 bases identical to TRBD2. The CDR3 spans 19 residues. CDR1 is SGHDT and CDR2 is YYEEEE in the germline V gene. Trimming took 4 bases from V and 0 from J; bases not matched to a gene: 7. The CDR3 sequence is CASSRPGLAGGANTGELFF. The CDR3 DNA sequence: TGTGCCAGCAGCCGACCCGGACTAGCGGGAGGGGCGAACACCGGGGAGCTGTTTTTT.

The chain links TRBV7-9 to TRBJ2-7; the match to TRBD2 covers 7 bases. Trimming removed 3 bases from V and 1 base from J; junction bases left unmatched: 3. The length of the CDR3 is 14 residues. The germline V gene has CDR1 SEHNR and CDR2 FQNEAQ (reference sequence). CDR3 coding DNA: TGTGCCAGCAGCTTTCTAGCGGCTTCCTACGAGCAGTACTTC. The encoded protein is CASSFLAASYEQYF. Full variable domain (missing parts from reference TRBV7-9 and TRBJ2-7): DTGVSQNPRHKITKRGQNVTFRCDPISEHNRLYWYRQTLGQGPEFLTYFQNEAQLEKSRLLSDRFSAERPKGSFSTLEIQRTEQGDSAMYLCASSFLAASYEQYFGPGTRLTVT.

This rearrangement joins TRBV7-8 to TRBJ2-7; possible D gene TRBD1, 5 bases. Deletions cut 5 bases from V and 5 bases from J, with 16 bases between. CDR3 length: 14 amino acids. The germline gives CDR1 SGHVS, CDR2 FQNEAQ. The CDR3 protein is CASSPPSDINEQYF. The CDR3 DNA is TGTGCCAGCAGCCCCCCGTCGGACATCAACGAGCAGTACTTC.

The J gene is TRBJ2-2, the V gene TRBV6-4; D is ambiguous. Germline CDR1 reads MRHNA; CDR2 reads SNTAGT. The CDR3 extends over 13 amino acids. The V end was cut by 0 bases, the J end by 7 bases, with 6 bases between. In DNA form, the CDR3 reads TGTGCCAGCAGTGACTCTCGTAGCGGGGAGCTGTTTTTT. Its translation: CASSDSRSGELFF.

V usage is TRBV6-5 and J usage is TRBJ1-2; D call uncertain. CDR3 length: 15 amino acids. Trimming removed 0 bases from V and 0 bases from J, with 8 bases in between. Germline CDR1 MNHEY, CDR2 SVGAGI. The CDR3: CASSYSGTANYGYTF. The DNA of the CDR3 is TGTGCCAGCAGTTACTCCGGTACAGCTAACTATGGCTACACCTTC.

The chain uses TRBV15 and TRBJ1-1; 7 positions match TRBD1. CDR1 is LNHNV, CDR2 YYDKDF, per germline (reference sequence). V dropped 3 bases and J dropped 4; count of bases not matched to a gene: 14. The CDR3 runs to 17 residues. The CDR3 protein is CATSSSKTGPLSTEAFF. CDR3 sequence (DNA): TGTGCCACCAGCAGTAGCAAGACAGGGCCCTTGAGCACTGAAGCTTTCTTT.

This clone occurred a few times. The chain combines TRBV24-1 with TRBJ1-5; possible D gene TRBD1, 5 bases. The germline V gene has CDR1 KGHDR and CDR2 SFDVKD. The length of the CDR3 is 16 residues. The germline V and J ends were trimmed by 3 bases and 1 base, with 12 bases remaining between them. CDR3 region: CATSDGKGYSNQPQHF. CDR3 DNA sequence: TGTGCCACCAGTGATGGGAAGGGGTACAGCAATCAGCCCCAGCATTTT.

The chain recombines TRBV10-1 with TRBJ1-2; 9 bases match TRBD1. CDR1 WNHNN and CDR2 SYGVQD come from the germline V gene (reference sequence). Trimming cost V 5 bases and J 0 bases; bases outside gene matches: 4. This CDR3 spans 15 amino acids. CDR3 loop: CASSPWTGANYGYTF. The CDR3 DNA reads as TGCGCCAGCAGTCCGTGGACAGGGGCTAACTATGGCTACACCTTC.

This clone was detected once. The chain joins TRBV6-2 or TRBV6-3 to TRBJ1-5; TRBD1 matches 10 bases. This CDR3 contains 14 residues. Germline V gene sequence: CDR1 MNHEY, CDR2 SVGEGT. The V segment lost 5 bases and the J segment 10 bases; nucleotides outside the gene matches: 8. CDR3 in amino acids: CASSPRDRGVPQHF. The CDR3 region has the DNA TGTGCCAGCAGTCCCCGGGACAGGGGTGTTCCCCAGCATTTT.